This is a list of T cell receptor beta chains from one sample in a study of T cells after yellow fever vaccination. TCRdb recomputed calls from the 5' RACE reads with MiXCR, one row per CDR3 protein. The data hold 300,000 to 350,000 distinct CDR3 sequences, with around 4.5% observed a single time. Sample: PBMCs, taken 15 days after the yellow fever booster vaccination. These receptor sequences come from a man aged 18 to 35 who received the YFV17D yellow fever vaccine. Each CDR3 is given with its conserved first and last residue. Fields, in order: J gene, clone size, D gene, V gene, CDR3 DNA, CDR3 protein. D genes are given only for firm matches. A row's size may be missing; if present it is once, few, many or a size class.

TRBJ2-6	few	-	TRBV12-3/TRBV12-4	TGTGCCAGGAAACTCGAAACTGGGGCCAACGTCCTGACTTTC	CARKLETGANVLTF
TRBJ1-1	-	TRBD1	TRBV4-3	TGCGCCAGCAGCCAAGACCCCTCCGACAGGGAGTCTTTCTTT	CASSQDPSDRESFF
TRBJ2-3	few	-	TRBV5-4	TGTGCCAGCAGCTTAGCGGTAAGAAGCACAGATACGCAGTATTTT	CASSLAVRSTDTQYF
TRBJ1-2	many	TRBD1	TRBV20-1	TGCAGTGCTAGGGACCGGGACAGGGCCCCGGGGGGCTACACCTTC	CSARDRDRAPGGYTF
TRBJ1-3	-	-	TRBV25-1	TGTGCCAGCAGTGAATCCCAGCCCAACACCATATATTTT	CASSESQPNTIYF
TRBJ1-6	few	-	TRBV9	TGTGCCAGCAGCGCCAGTGGGACTAATCTGTATTCACCCCTCCACTTT	CASSASGTNLYSPLHF
TRBJ2-3	few	-	TRBV12-3/TRBV12-4	TGTGCCAGCAGACTACAGGGAGTCGGCACAGATACGCAGTATTTT	CASRLQGVGTDTQYF
TRBJ2-7	many	-	TRBV10-3	TGTGCCATCAGTGAGCCGTCTAGCAGGGCCTACGGGCAGTACTTC	CAISEPSSRAYGQYF
TRBJ2-2	few	-	TRBV20-1	TGCAGTGCTAGGGGTACTAGGCTTGAAACCGGGGAGCTGTTTTTT	CSARGTRLETGELFF
TRBJ1-2	few	TRBD1	TRBV11-1	TGTGCCAGCAGCACCACAGGGGGCGAAGGCTACACCTTC	CASSTTGGEGYTF
TRBJ2-3	many	-	TRBV6-5	TGTGCCAGCAGTTACAATAGGGATACGCAGTATTTT	CASSYNRDTQYF
TRBJ2-3	-	-	TRBV10-2	TGCGCCAGTATCCGCGGGGCCGCAGATACGCAGTATTTT	CASIRGAADTQYF
TRBJ1-5	few	-	TRBV10-3	TGTGCCATCAGTCCGGCCCCCGGGGAGCAGCCCCAGCATTTT	CAISPAPGEQPQHF
TRBJ1-2	-	-	TRBV7-2	TGTGCCAGCAGGTTAGACAACAACTATGGCTACACCTTC	CASRLDNNYGYTF
TRBJ2-7	many	-	TRBV5-6	TGTGCCAGCAGCTTTCGGGGGACCTACGAGCAGTACTTC	CASSFRGTYEQYF
TRBJ1-1	many	-	TRBV10-2	TGCGCCAGCAGATCTCCCGTCCGGTACAACACTGAAGCTTTCTTT	CASRSPVRYNTEAFF
TRBJ1-6	many	-	TRBV4-3	TGCGCCAGCAGCCAAGACGGCAGGCGCGGCAATTCACCCCTCCACTTT	CASSQDGRRGNSPLHF
TRBJ2-3	many	-	TRBV3-1	TGTGCCACCCAGAAGGGACGATGGGGCACAGATACGCAGTATTTT	CATQKGRWGTDTQYF